This T cell receptor beta chain was sequenced during a study of cytomegalovirus exposure and HLA in healthy donors. The study, taken as a whole, reports: CMV serostatus was the only immune exposure information that was available. In a later analysis, most CMV-associated TCR beta chains appeared HLA-restricted.

About this clone: As yet, its antigen is unknown.

60 Vbeta and 13 Jbeta primers were used in PCR. Measured with immunoSEQ multiplex PCR; TCRdb has only the in-frame clones, and not every one. The sample records 200,000 or so clones, approximately 84% being singletons. The ends were cut back, 4 bases at V and 2 bases at J, with 15 bases in the middle. CDR1 and CDR2 from the germline V gene are MNHEY and SVGAGI. CDR3 length: 15 amino acids. Sequenced input: PBMCs. The sequence was collected from a woman aged 50 to 65 in good health and CMV-seropositive. The gene calls are TRBV6-5 and TRBJ2-7; possible D gene TRBD2, 6 bases. CDR3 coding DNA: TGTGCCAGCAGTTCGGCGGGACTCGGCACCTACGAGCAGTACTTC. Translating gives CASSSAGLGTYEQYF.